Listed here is a single TCR beta chain. The data were produced by immunoSEQ multiplex PCR, yet TCRdb's version contains in-frame clones alone and is incomplete. The sample records a few hundred thousand clones, 90% being singletons. Those enrolled, adults aged roughly 18 to 90 years, came from around 25 US areas. Participants were placed into cohorts based on the clinical history they reported. Symptom resolution, clearance, or two negative PCRs marked donors in Cohort 3 as recovered. This sample was taken from a study of blood T cell repertoires in COVID-19. CDR3 length: 14 residues. V dropped 6 bases and J dropped 4; count of bases not matched to a gene: 9. Per germline, CDR1 SQVTM and CDR2 ANQGSEA.

The gene calls are TRBV29-1 and TRBJ1-3; 7 bases fit TRBD1. The material sequenced was PBMCs or T cells enriched from blood (not recorded which). The source of this sequence is a man younger than 30 who had recovered from COVID-19. CDR3 in amino acids: CSVWTGASGNTIYF. In nucleotides, the CDR3 is TGCAGCGTCTGGACAGGCGCCTCGGGAAACACCATATATTTT.